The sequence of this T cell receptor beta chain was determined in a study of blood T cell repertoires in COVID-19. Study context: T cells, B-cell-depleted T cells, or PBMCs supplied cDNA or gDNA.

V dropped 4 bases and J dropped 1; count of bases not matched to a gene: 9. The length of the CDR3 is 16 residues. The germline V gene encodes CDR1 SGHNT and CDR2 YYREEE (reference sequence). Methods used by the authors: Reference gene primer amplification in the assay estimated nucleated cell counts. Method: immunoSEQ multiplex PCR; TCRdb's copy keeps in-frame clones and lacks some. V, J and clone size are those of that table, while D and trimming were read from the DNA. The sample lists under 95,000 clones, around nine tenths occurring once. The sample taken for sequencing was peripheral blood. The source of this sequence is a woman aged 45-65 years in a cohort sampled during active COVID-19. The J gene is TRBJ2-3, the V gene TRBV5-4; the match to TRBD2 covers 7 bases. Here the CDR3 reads CASSAPERGRTDTQYF. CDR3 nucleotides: TGTGCCAGCAGCGCGCCCGAGCGGGGCCGCACAGATACGCAGTATTTT.